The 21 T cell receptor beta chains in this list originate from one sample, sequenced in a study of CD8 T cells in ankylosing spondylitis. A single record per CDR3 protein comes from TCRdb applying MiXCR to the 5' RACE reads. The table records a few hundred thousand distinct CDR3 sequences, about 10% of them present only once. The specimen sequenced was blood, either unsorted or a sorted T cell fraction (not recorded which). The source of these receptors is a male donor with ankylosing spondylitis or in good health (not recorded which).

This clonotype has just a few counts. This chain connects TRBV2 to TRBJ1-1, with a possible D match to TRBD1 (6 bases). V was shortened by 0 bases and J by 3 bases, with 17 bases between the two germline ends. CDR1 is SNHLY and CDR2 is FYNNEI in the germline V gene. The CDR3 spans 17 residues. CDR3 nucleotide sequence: TGTGCCAGCAGTGAAGCGCTTCAGGGGTTCGTGGACACTGAAGCTTTCTTT. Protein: CASSEALQGFVDTEAFF.

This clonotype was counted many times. The DNA of the CDR3 is TGTGCCAGCAGTTTGGCGGTAACTCAGCCCCAGCATTTT. As protein: CASSLAVTQPQHF. The chain employs TRBV12-3 or TRBV12-4 and TRBJ1-5; D remains ambiguous. V shed 3 bases and J shed 6 bases, with 9 bases lying between them. This CDR3 spans 13 amino acids.

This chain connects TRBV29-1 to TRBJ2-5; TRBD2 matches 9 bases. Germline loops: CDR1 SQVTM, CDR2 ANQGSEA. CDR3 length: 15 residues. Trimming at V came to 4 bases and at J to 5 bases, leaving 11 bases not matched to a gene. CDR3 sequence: CSVVGRGGSLETQYF. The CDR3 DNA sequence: TGCAGCGTTGTTGGGCGGGGGGGCAGTTTGGAGACCCAGTACTTC.

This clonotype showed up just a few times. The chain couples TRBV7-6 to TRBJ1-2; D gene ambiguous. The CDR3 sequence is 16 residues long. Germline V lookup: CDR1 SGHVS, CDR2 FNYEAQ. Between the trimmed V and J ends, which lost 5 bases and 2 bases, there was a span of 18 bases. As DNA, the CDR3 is TGTGCCAGCAGCCCCGTAAGCGGGGTGCCCAACTATGGCTACACCTTC. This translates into CASSPVSGVPNYGYTF.

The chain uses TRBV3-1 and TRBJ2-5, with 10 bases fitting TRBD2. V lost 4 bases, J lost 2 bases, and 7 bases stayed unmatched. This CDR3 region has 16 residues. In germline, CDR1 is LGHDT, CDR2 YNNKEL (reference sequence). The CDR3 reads CASSRSAGGRQETQYF. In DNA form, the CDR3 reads TGTGCCAGCAGCCGTTCAGCGGGGGGGCGGCAAGAGACCCAGTACTTC.

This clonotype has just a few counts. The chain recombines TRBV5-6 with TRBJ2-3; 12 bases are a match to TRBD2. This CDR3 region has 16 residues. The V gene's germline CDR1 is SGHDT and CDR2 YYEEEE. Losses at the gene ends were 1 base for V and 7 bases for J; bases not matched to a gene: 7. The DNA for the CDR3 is TGTGCCAGCAGCTTGTGGACTAGCGGGGCGCAACATACGCAGTATTTT. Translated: CASSLWTSGAQHTQYF.

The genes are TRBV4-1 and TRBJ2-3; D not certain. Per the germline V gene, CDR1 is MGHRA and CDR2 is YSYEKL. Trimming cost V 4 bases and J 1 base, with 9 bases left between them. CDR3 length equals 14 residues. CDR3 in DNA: TGCGCCAGCAGCCTCCACTCGGGCACAGATACGCAGTATTTT. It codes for CASSLHSGTDTQYF.

CDR3 coding DNA: TGTGCCAGCAGCCAATTTACAGGACCTATGGATACGCAGTATTTT. It codes for CASSQFTGPMDTQYF. The rearrangement links TRBV14 to TRBJ2-3; TRBD1 might be the D (5 bases). The V and J ends lost 2 bases and 6 bases respectively, with 15 bases between them. This CDR3 contains 15 residues. Germline V gene lookup returns CDR1 SGHDN and CDR2 FVKESK.

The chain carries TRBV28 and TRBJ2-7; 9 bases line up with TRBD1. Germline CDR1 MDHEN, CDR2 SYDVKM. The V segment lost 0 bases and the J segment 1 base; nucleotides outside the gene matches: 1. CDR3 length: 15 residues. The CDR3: CASSLWGTGSYEQYF. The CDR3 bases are TGTGCCAGCAGTTTATGGGGGACAGGGTCCTACGAGCAGTACTTC.

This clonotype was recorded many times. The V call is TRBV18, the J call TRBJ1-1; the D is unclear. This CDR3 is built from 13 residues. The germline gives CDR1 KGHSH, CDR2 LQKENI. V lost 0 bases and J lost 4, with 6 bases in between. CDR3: CASSPPSTTEAFF. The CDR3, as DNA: TGTGCCAGCTCACCACCTTCCACCACTGAAGCTTTCTTT.

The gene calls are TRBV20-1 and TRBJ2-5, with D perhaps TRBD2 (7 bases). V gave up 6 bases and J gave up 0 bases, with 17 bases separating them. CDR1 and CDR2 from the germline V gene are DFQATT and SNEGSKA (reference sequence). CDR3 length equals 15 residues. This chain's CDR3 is CSATKGGEYQETQYF. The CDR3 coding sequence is TGCAGTGCGACGAAGGGGGGGGAGTACCAAGAGACCCAGTACTTC.

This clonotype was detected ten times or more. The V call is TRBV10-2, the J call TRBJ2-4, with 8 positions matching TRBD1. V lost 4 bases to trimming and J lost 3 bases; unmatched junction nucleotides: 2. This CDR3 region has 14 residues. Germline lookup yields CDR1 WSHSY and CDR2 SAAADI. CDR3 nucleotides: TGCGCCAGCAGTGGTGGACAGGGCAAAAACATTCAGTACTTC. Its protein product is CASSGGQGKNIQYF.

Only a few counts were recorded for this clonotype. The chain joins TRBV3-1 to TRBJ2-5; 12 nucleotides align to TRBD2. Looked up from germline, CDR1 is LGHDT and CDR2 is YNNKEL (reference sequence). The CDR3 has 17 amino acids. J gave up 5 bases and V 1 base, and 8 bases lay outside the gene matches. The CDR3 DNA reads TGTGCCAGCAGCCAAGGCCCCCTAGCGGGGGGGCCGGAGACCCAGTACTTC. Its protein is CASSQGPLAGGPETQYF.

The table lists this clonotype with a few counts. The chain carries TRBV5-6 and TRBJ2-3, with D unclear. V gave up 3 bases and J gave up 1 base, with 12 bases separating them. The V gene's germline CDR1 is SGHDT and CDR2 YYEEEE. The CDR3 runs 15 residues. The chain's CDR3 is CASSSQTPGTDTQYF. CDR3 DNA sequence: TGTGCCAGCAGCTCACAGACACCGGGCACAGATACGCAGTATTTT.

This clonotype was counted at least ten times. As DNA, the CDR3 is TGCGCCAGCAGCCAAGAGGCTAGTTGGGGCCAAGAGACCCAGTACTTC. Translating it yields CASSQEASWGQETQYF. This rearrangement joins TRBV4-1 to TRBJ2-5; D call uncertain. The germline V gene encodes CDR1 MGHRA and CDR2 YSYEKL. The CDR3 consists of 16 residues. V lost 0 bases and J lost 1, with 12 bases in between.

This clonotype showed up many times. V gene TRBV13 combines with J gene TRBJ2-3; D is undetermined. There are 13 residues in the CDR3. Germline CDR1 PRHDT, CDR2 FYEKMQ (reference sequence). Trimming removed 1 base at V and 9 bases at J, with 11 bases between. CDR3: CASSLVGFRTQYF. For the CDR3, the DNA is TGTGCCAGCAGCTTAGTGGGGTTCCGAACGCAGTATTTT. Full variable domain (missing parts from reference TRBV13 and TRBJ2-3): AAGVIQSPRHLIKEKRETATLKCYPIPRHDTVYWYQQGPGQDPQFLISFYEKMQSDKGSIPDRFSAQQFSDYHSELNMSSLELGDSALYFCASSLVGFRTQYFGPGTRLTVL.

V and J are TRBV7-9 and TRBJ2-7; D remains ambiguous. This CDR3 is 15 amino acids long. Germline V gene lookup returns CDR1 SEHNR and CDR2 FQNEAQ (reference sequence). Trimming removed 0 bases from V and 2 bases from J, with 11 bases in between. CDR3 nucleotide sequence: TGTGCCAGCAGCTTAGCAGGCAGGAGTGCCTACGAGCAGTACTTC. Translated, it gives CASSLAGRSAYEQYF.

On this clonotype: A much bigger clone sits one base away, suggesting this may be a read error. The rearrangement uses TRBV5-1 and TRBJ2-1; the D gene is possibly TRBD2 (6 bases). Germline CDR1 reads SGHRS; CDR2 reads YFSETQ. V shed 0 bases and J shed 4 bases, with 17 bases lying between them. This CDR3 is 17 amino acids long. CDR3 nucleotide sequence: TGCGCCAGCAGCTTGGGGCAGGAGGGCCGAATGTACAATGAGCAGTTCTTC. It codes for CASSLGQEGRMYNEQFF.

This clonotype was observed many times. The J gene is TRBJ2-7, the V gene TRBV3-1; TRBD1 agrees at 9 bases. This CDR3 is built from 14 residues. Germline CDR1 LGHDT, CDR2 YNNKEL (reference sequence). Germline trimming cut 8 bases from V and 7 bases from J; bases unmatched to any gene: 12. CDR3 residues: CASRTGTGRMEQYF. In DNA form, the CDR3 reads TGTGCCAGCCGGACCGGGACAGGGAGGATGGAGCAGTACTTC.

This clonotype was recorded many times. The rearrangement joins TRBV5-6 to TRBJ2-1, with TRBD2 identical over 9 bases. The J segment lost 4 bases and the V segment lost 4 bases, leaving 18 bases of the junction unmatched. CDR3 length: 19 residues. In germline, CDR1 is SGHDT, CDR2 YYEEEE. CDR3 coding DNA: TGTGCCAGCAGCCACCAGACCCCTTTAGCGGGGGCGGGGTACAATGAGCAGTTCTTC. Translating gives CASSHQTPLAGAGYNEQFF.

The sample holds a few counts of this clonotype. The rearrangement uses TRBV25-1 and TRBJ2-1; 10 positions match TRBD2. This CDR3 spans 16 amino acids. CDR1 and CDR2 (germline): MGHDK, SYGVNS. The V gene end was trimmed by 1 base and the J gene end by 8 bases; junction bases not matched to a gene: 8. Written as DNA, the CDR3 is TGTGCCAGCAGTGAATCGGAGCGGGAGGGCCAGGATGAGCAGTTCTTC. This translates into CASSESEREGQDEQFF.